This T cell receptor beta chain was captured in a study of identical twins. Overall study results and limits: Abundant beta clonotypes from cord blood bore fewer insertions; memory repertoires lacked this pattern. The study based its conclusions on cross-sectional statistical analysis and did not follow the same donors.

Per the germline V gene, CDR1 is SNHLY and CDR2 is FYNNEI. After removal of 8 bases from V and 10 bases from J, the junction contained 7 bases not matched to a gene. The CDR3 contains 13 residues. On this clonotype: Its antigen is not known.

MiXCR, run by TCRdb on the 5' RACE reads, gives a single entry per CDR3 protein. Found here are 300,000 to 400,000 distinct CDR3 sequences, roughly 12% of them singletons; the top ten hold just over 7%. Another study also made use of these data, one on yellow fever vaccine responses in identical twins.

This sequence was found in a woman aged 18-29 years in good health. This chain joins TRBV2 and TRBJ2-1, with 11 nucleotides matching TRBD2. The sample consisted of CD8+ T cells sorted from blood. CDR3 nucleotides: TGTGCCAGCCTGGGGCTAGCGGGAGGAGAGCAGTTCTTC. Encoded protein: CASLGLAGGEQFF.